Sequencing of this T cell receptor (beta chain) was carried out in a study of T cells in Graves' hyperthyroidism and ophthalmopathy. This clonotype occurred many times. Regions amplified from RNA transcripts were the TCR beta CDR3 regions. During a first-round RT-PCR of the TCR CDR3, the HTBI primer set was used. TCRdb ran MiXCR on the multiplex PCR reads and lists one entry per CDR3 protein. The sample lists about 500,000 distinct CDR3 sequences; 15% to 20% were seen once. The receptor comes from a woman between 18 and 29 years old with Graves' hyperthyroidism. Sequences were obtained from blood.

CDR3 residues: CASSYSSYEQYF. CDR3 coding DNA: TGTGCCAGCAGTTACAGTTCCTACGAGCAGTACTTC. The chain employs TRBV6-2 or TRBV6-3 and TRBJ2-7; D unresolved. V lost 2 bases and J lost 1, with 3 bases in between. This CDR3 spans 12 amino acids. CDR1 and CDR2 (germline): MNHEY, SVGEGT.